The entry below gives a single TCR beta chain sequence along with its context. The entry originates in a study of a mutant IDH1 vaccine in newly diagnosed glioma. Study context: Treated patients, averaging about 40 years, were roughly 60% male and roughly 38% female.

V was pared by 1 base and J by 12 bases, with 13 bases between. Germline CDR1 and CDR2: SEHNR and FQNEAQ (reference sequence). The CDR3 is made up of 13 amino acids. The assay was immunoSEQ multiplex PCR, and TCRdb's table has in-frame clones only and misses some. In the table there are around 30,000 clones, about 80% of which are singletons. Described time point: baseline, week 1 (first vaccination visit). Treatment given: pre-vaccination baseline after standard-of-care therapy. The study enrolled donors with new WHO grade 3 or 4 IDH1-mutant, ATRX-lost astrocytomas. The chain has TRBV7-9 and TRBJ1-5; D is unresolved. The starting material was peripheral blood mononuclear cells (PBMCs), obtained from a glioma patient treated with radiotherapy, temozolomide or both. The TCR was taken from a man in his forties or fifties with glioma. Some clones in this sample may be carry-over from other donors' samples. CDR3 coding DNA: TGTGCCAGCAGCTTAGGAGGCAGTGAGGTCCAGCATTTT. Amino acid sequence: CASSLGGSEVQHF.